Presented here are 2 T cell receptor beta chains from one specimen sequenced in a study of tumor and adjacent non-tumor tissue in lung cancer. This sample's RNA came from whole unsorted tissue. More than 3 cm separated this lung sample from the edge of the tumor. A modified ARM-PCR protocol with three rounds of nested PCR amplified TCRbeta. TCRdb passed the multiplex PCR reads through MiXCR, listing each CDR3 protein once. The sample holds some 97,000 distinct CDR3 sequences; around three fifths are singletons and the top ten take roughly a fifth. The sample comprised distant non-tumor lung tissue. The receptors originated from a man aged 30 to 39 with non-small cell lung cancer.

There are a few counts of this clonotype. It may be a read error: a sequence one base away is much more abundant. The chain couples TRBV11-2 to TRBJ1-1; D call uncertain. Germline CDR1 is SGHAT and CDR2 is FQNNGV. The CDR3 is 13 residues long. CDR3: CASGFVGSTEAFF. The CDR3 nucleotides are TGTGCCAGCGGCTTTGTAGGAAGCACTGAAGCTTTCTTT.

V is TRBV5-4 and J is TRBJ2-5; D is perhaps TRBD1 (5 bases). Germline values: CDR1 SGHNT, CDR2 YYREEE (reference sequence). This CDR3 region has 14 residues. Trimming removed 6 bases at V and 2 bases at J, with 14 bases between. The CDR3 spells CASILRQKQETQYF. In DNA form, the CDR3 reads TGTGCCAGCATCCTCAGACAGAAACAAGAGACCCAGTACTTC.